A single sample gave rise to the 7 T cell receptor beta chains below, sequenced in a study of T cells in Graves' hyperthyroidism and ophthalmopathy. Researchers took RNA transcripts and amplified the TCR beta CDR3 regions from them. HTBI primers were employed in a first-round RT-PCR of the TCR CDR3. One entry per CDR3 protein results from TCRdb running MiXCR on the multiplex PCR reads. This repertoire shows fewer than 450,000 distinct CDR3 sequences, roughly a sixth found once; its top ten account for more than 30%. Material: blood. The receptors here all came from a woman younger than 45 with Graves' hyperthyroidism that later progressed to Graves' ophthalmopathy.

This clonotype was seen only a few times. The J gene is TRBJ2-7, the V gene TRBV15; possibly TRBD2 for D (6 bases). V lost 3 bases and J 0 bases, leaving 15 bases between the germline ends. Germline-derived CDR1 and CDR2 are LNHNV and YYDKDF (reference sequence). This CDR3 is 16 amino acids long. In nucleotides, the CDR3 is TGTGCCACCAGCAGGACCGGGACTCAGGCCTCCTACGAGCAGTACTTC. Translated: CATSRTGTQASYEQYF. Variable domain in full (rest from reference TRBV15 and TRBJ2-7): DAMVIQNPRYQVTQFGKPVTLSCSQTLNHNVMYWYQQKSSQAPKLLFHYYDKDFNNEADTPDNFQSRRPNTSFCFLDIRSPGLGDTAMYLCATSRTGTQASYEQYFGPGTRLTVT.

This clonotype was counted many times. J is TRBJ1-1 and V is TRBV29-1, with D unresolved. V dropped 2 bases and J dropped 1 base, with 14 bases sitting between them. CDR1 and CDR2 from the germline V gene are SQVTM and ANQGSEA. The CDR3 contains 15 residues. Written as DNA, the CDR3 is TGCAGCGTTGAATTAATGGGGTCAGAGAACACTGAAGCTTTCTTT. This codes for CSVELMGSENTEAFF.

This clonotype has more than one count but fewer than ten. V gene TRBV19 combines with J gene TRBJ2-5, with TRBD2 as a possible D gene (6 bases). Germline lookup yields CDR1 LNHDA and CDR2 SQIVND (reference sequence). This CDR3 spans 15 amino acids. The germline V and J ends were trimmed by 6 bases and 0 bases, with 14 bases remaining between them. CDR3 residues: CASRRRGFDQETQYF. The CDR3 coding sequence is TGTGCCAGTAGAAGGAGGGGTTTTGACCAAGAGACCCAGTACTTC.

In regard to this clonotype: One end of the junction varies from germline; a read error may be responsible. This sequence joins TRBV5-1 and TRBJ1-5, with a weak D call TRBD1 (5 bases). The CDR3 consists of 15 residues. Germline values: CDR1 SGHRS, CDR2 YFSETQ. CDR3 coding DNA: TGTGCCAGCAGCTTGGGGGGGGATGGCAATCAGCCCCAGCATTTT. It codes for CASSLGGDGNQPQHF.

This clonotype has ten or more counts. CDR3 protein: CASSPAGRLNTEAFF. The CDR3 nucleotides are TGTGCCAGCAGTCCTGCGGGGAGACTGAACACTGAAGCTTTCTTT. The chain is built from TRBV12-3 or TRBV12-4 and TRBJ1-1; the D is unclear. Trimming stripped 5 bases from V and 0 bases from J, with 13 bases between. The CDR3 runs to 15 residues.

The table lists this clonotype with many counts. The chain links TRBV6-1 to TRBJ1-4; D not resolved. The CDR3 extends over 16 amino acids. Germline CDR1 reads MNHNS; CDR2 reads SASEGT. Trimming shortened V by 6 bases and J by 0 bases, and 14 bases separated the two germline ends. CDR3 region: CASSRTYDATNEKLFF. DNA of the CDR3: TGTGCCAGCAGCAGGACCTACGACGCAACTAATGAAAAACTGTTTTTT.

This chain connects TRBV5-6 to TRBJ1-1, with TRBD1 identical over 9 bases. The CDR3 is made up of 14 amino acids. After removal of 4 bases from V and 5 bases from J, the junction contained 6 bases not matched to a gene. In germline, CDR1 is SGHDT, CDR2 YYEEEE. The CDR3 DNA follows: TGTGCCAGCAGCCCCGACAGGGGGATGACTGAAGCTTTCTTT. Encoded protein: CASSPDRGMTEAFF.